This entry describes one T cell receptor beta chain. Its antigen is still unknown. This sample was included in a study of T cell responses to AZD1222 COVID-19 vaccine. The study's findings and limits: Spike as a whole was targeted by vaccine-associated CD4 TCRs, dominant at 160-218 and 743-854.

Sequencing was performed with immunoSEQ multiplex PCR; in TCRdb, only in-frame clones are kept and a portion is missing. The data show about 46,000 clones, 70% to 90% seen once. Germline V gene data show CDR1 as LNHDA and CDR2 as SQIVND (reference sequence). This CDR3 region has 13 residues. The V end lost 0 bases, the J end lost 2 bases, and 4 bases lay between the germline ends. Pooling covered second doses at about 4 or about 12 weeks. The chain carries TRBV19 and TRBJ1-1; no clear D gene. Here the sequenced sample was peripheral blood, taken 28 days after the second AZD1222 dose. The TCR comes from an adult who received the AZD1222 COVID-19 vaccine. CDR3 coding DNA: TGTGCCAGTAGTATAGATAGAAACACTGAAGCTTTCTTT. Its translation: CASSIDRNTEAFF.